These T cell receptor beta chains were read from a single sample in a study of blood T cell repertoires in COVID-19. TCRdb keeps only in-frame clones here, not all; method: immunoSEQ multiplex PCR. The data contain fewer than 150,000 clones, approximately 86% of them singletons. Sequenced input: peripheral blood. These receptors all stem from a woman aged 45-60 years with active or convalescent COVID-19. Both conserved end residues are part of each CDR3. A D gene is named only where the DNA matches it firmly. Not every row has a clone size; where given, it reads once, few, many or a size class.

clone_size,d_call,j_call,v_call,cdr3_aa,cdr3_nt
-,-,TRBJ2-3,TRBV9,CASSVGGEDTDTQYF,TGTGCCAGCAGCGTTGGCGGGGAGGACACAGATACGCAGTATTTT
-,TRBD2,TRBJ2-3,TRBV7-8,CASSLAVGAGGPMDTQYF,TGTGCCAGCAGCTTAGCGGTAGGGGCGGGAGGCCCTATGGATACGCAGTATTTT
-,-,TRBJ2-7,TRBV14,CASSHKPSSYEQYF,TGTGCCAGCAGCCATAAACCCAGCTCCTACGAGCAGTACTTC
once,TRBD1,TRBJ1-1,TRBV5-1,CASSLVGQGSDTEAFF,TGCGCCAGCAGCTTGGTCGGACAGGGGTCCGACACTGAAGCTTTCTTT
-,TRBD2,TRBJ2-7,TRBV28,CASSRSGYSYEQYF,TGTGCCAGCAGCCGTAGCGGGTACTCCTACGAGCAGTACTTC
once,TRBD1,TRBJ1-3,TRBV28,CASRGTGADSGNTIYF,TGTGCCAGCAGGGGGACAGGGGCGGATTCTGGAAACACCATATATTTT
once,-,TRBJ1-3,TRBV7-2,CASSLATSAGERGNTIYF,TGTGCCAGCAGCTTAGCAACGAGCGCGGGGGAGAGAGGAAACACCATATATTTT
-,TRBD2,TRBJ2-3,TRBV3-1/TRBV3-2,CASSQDRTSGSTDTQYF,TGTGCCAGCAGCCAAGACAGGACTAGCGGGAGCACAGATACGCAGTATTTT
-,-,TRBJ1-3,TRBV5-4,CASSTNTGNTIYF,TGTGCCAGCAGCACCAACACAGGAAACACCATATATTTT
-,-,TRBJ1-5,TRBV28,CASSLEWGRGQPQHF,TGTGCCAGCAGTTTGGAATGGGGTCGGGGTCAGCCCCAGCATTTT
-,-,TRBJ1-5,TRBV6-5,CASSPQGTHQPQHF,TGTGCCAGCAGTCCACAGGGAACCCATCAGCCCCAGCATTTT
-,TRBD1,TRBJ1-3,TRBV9,CASSVGTGRSGNTIYF,TGTGCCAGCAGCGTGGGGACAGGGCGCTCTGGAAACACCATATATTTT
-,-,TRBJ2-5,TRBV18,CASSPDSHQETQYF,TGTGCCAGCTCACCCGACAGCCACCAAGAGACCCAGTACTTC
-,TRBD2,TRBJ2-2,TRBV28,CASLAAGAGELFF,TGTGCCAGCCTGGCGGCGGGGGCCGGGGAGCTGTTTTTT
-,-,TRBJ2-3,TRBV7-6,CASSSPTQTRADTQYF,TGTGCCAGCAGCTCACCCACTCAGACTAGAGCAGATACGCAGTATTTT
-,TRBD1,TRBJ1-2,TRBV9,CASSVGQGGGYTF,TGTGCCAGCAGCGTCGGACAGGGTGGTGGCTACACCTTC
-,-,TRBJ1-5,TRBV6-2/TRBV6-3,CASSYEATVPNQPQHF,TGTGCCAGCAGTTACGAGGCCACCGTCCCTAATCAGCCCCAGCATTTT
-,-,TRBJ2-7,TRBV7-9,CASSLLGGHDEQYF,TGTGCCAGCAGCTTACTCGGAGGCCACGACGAGCAGTACTTC
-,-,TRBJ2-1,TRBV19,CASSILASYNEQFF,TGTGCCAGTAGTATCTTAGCCTCCTACAATGAGCAGTTCTTC
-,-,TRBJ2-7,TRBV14,CASGTLTGSQQYF,TGTGCCAGCGGGACCTTGACAGGTTCTCAGCAGTACTTC
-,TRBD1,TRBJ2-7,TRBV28,CASSLPSDRALYEQYF,TGTGCCAGCAGTTTACCTTCCGACAGGGCTCTCTACGAGCAGTACTTC
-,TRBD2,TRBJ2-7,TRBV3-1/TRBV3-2,CASSQEWTSGTEQYF,TGTGCCAGCAGCCAAGAGTGGACTAGCGGGACCGAGCAGTACTTC
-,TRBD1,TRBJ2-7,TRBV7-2,CASSHLGQGDYEQYF,TGTGCCAGCAGCCACCTTGGACAGGGGGATTACGAGCAGTACTTC
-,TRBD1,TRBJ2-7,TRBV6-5,CASSWDSLRDEQYF,TGTGCCAGCAGTTGGGACAGCCTAAGGGACGAGCAGTACTTC
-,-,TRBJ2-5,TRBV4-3,CASSQGPGETQYF,TGCGCCAGCAGCCAAGGGCCGGGGGAGACCCAGTACTTC
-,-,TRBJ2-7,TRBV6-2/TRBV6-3,CASSYSMGGGYEQYF,TGTGCCAGCAGTTACTCGATGGGAGGGGGATACGAGCAGTACTTC
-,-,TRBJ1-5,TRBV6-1,CASSEAFYRANQPQHF,TGTGCCAGCAGTGAAGCGTTTTACAGGGCCAATCAGCCCCAGCATTTT
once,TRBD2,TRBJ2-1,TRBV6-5,CASSRGLVYNEQFF,TGTGCCAGCAGTCGCGGACTAGTCTACAATGAGCAGTTCTTC
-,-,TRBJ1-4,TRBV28,CASSEIRAGKLFF,TGTGCCAGCAGCGAGATCAGGGCAGGAAAACTGTTTTTT
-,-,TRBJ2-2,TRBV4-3,CASSQLPTGTPGELFF,TGCGCCAGCAGCCAATTGCCAACAGGGACGCCCGGGGAGCTGTTTTTT
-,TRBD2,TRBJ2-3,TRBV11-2,CASQGSGLDTQYF,TGTGCCAGCCAAGGTAGCGGGTTAGATACGCAGTATTTT
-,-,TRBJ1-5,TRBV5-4,CASSQLGVNQPQHF,TGTGCCAGCAGTCAGCTCGGGGTTAATCAGCCCCAGCATTTT